The clone carrying this TCR beta chain was seen a handful of times. Its antigen remains unidentified. The assay was immunoSEQ multiplex PCR, and TCRdb's table has in-frame clones only and misses some. The table shows roughly 510,000 clones, with around 88% occurring only once. This record belongs to a study of Ad26.COV2.S vaccination and SARS-CoV-2 variants. General study points: Participants in the vaccine arm had higher spike-specific TCR breadth; placebo recipients had lower.

Treatment in this sample: roughly 19 received Ad26.COV2.S at low or high dose, single or two shots; about 5 received placebo; per-sample allocation not given. Samples were taken on day 63 after the first vaccine or placebo injection. The CDR3 runs to 14 residues. Deletions cut 3 bases from V and 0 bases from J, with 9 bases between. The germline V gene has CDR1 MDHEN and CDR2 SYDVKM. The sequenced sample was peripheral blood, obtained in a trial of Ad26.COV2.S vaccine versus placebo. J is TRBJ2-7 and V is TRBV28; D is uncertain. The TCR comes from a person aged 18-65 years who received the Ad26.COV2.S COVID-19 vaccine or a placebo. CDR3 protein: CASSFPSSSYEQYF. CDR3 DNA: TGTGCCAGCAGTTTCCCAAGTAGCTCCTACGAGCAGTACTTC.